This T cell receptor beta chain was sequenced for a study of T cell responses to AZD1222 COVID-19 vaccine. Between the trimmed V and J ends, which lost 5 bases and 4 bases, there was a span of 11 bases. The CDR3 totals 14 residues. The germline V gene encodes CDR1 LNHDA and CDR2 SQIVND (reference sequence). Repertoires were generated with immunoSEQ multiplex PCR, while TCRdb's copy carries only in-frame clones and drops some. The sample lists tens of thousands of clones; roughly 92% were seen once. General study results and limits: Repertoire collection took place solely once the T cell response had peaked.

In the case of this clone: Its antigen is undetermined.

The material sequenced was peripheral blood, taken 28 days after the second AZD1222 dose. This rearrangement joins TRBV19 to TRBJ1-4; maybe TRBD1 (5 bases). This TCR came from an adult who received the AZD1222 COVID-19 vaccine. DNA for the CDR3: TGTGCCAGTAGTCTCGACAGAGATAATGAAAAACTGTTTTTT. The encoded protein is CASSLDRDNEKLFF. The full variable domain, its missing parts supplied by reference TRBV19 and TRBJ1-4, is DGGITQSPKYLFRKEGQNVTLSCEQNLNHDAMYWYRQDPGQGLRLIYYSQIVNDFQKGDIAEGYSVSREKKESFPLTVTSAQKNPTAFYLCASSLDRDNEKLFFGSGTQLSVL.